The present T cell receptor (beta chain) was sequenced within a study of cytomegalovirus exposure and HLA in healthy donors. As for the study in general: The roughly 120 validation repertoires, a later analysis reported, used the same platform as the approximately 650 first-cohort repertoires. Regarding the study as a whole: That first-cohort TCR clusters tended to co-occur in the roughly 130 validation repertoires was found in a later analysis.

Generated by immunoSEQ multiplex PCR, the TCRdb table keeps only in-frame clones and is missing some. The sample gives roughly 100,000 clones, around 84% of which show up once; 20% to 25% is in the top ten. V trimming: 5 bases; J trimming: 4 bases; junction bases outside the gene matches: 6. Germline V gene sequence: CDR1 MGHDK, CDR2 SYGVNS. The CDR3 has 14 amino acids. Turning to this clone: What it binds is unknown.

The receptor was isolated from a man younger than 30 in good health and CMV-seropositive. The chain is built from TRBV25-1 and TRBJ1-1; 8 bases map to TRBD1. The sequenced material came from PBMCs. CDR3 loop: CASSPQGAGTEAFF. The CDR3 coding sequence is TGTGCCAGCAGTCCCCAGGGGGCTGGCACTGAAGCTTTCTTT.